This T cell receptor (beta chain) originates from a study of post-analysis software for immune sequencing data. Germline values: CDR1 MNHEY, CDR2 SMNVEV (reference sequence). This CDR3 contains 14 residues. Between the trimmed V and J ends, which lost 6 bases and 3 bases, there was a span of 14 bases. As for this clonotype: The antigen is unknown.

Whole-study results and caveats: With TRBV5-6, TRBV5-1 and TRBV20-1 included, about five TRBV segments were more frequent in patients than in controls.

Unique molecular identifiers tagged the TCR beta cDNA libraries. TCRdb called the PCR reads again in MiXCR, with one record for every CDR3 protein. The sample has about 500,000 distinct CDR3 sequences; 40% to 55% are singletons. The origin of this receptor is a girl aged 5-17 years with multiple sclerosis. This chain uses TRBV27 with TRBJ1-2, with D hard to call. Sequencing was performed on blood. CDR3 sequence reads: CASSRKGLHYGYTF. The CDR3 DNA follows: TGTGCCAGCAGCCGGAAAGGCCTCCACTATGGCTACACCTTC.